Relative to its sample, the clone carrying this TCR beta chain is medium-sized (0.01 to 0.1%). This entry is derived from a study of spatial heterogeneity in lung cancer. All TCR cDNA molecules were individually tagged with a unique molecular identifier. TCRdb itself ran the 5' RACE reads through MiXCR, one entry per CDR3 protein. The data show over 2,000 distinct CDR3 sequences, over 12% seen once. Stated time point: sample taken at primary tumor resection. Donors were over 70 untreated early-stage non-small cell lung cancer patients. Sample: normal lung tissue next to the tumor, taken at surgery. This TCR was sampled from a male donor with early-stage non-small cell lung cancer.

CDR3 loop: CASSLSVRGEQPQHF. For the CDR3, the DNA is TGTGCCAGCAGTTTAAGTGTACGAGGGGAACAGCCCCAGCATTTT. The chain couples TRBV28 to TRBJ1-5; tentatively, D is TRBD1 (5 bases). This CDR3 comprises 15 residues. Trimming removed 2 bases from V and 7 bases from J, with 15 bases in between. Germline lookup yields CDR1 MDHEN and CDR2 SYDVKM. The full variable domain, in which reference TRBV28 and TRBJ1-5 provide the parts outside the CDR3, is DVKVTQSSRYLVKRTGEKVFLECVQDMDHENMFWYRQDPGLGLRLIYFSYDVKMKEKGDIPEGYSVSREKKERFSLILESASTNQTSMYLCASSLSVRGEQPQHFGDGTRLSIL.